This is a list of T cell receptor beta chains from one sample in a study of cytomegalovirus exposure and HLA in healthy donors. Profiling relied on immunoSEQ multiplex PCR, and the TCRdb table lists in-frame clones only, not all of them. The sample consists of 140,000 to 150,000 clones, less than 85% of them appearing once. The sequenced sample consisted of PBMCs. The receptors shown here come from a woman in her sixties or seventies in good health and CMV-seropositive. Both conserved end residues are trimmed from each CDR3. Part of the rows lack a size; the others show once, few, many or a class for expanded clones.

clone_size,j_call,v_call,cdr3_aa
.,TRBJ1-1,TRBV18,ASSPNGGSEAF
.,TRBJ2-2,TRBV27,ASSLRLAGGAGELF
few,TRBJ1-1,TRBV25-1,ASSEYMEGQGRTEAF
.,TRBJ1-2,TRBV2,ASSSARDRAYGYT
few,TRBJ1-1,TRBV5-1,ASSLGDTLNTEAF
.,TRBJ1-1,TRBV30,AWTPLRAGTEAF
few,TRBJ1-2,TRBV28,ASSSIRGGYGYT
.,TRBJ1-2,TRBV28,ASSGGNRGGKGWYGYT
once,TRBJ2-3,TRBV2,ASRSTSGSQDTQY
once,TRBJ2-7,TRBV2,ASSETGISYEQY
.,TRBJ2-7,TRBV15,ATSRDRGYDEQY